Reported below is one T cell receptor beta chain. No antigen is known for it. The data derive from a study of blood T cells in healthy people across ages. Broader study findings: Naive CD4+ cell counts and diversity both ran higher in long-lived than in aged donors. Because donor CMV status was unknown, expanded clonotype changes were possibly confounded. Researchers judged that diversity estimates from one million T cells fell short of true values.

Through a sample-barcoded 5' primer and a J-beta primer mix, a second PCR was run for roughly 6 to 11 cycles. TCRdb re-called the 5' RACE reads with MiXCR, one entry per CDR3 protein. The sample holds 1.5 million to 2 million distinct CDR3 sequences, about 50% seen once. The V end lost 1 base, the J end lost 8 bases, and 12 bases lay between the germline ends. The CDR3 is 15 amino acids. Every donor gave approximately 10 milliliters of peripheral blood. The chain joins TRBV12-3 or TRBV12-4 to TRBJ1-6; a possible D gene is TRBD1 (5 bases). Sequenced sample: blood. The TCR comes from a woman aged 40 to 50 in good health. CDR3 in amino acids: CASSLVGSGDSPLHF. The CDR3 coding sequence is TGTGCCAGCAGTTTAGTGGGTTCGGGGGATTCACCCCTCCACTTT.